The clone carrying this T cell receptor (beta chain) was seen a single time. The CDR3 length is 17 residues. The V gene's germline CDR1 is SGHNT and CDR2 YYREEE (reference sequence). Trimming removed 4 bases from V and 3 bases from J; junction bases left unmatched: 6. The sample is drawn from a study of blood T cell repertoires in COVID-19. The overall study: PBMCs, B-cell-depleted T cells, or T cells were the source of the cDNA or gDNA that made up the material.

Data came from immunoSEQ multiplex PCR; TCRdb stores just in-frame clones and leaves some out. In the table there are roughly 94,000 clones, 65% to 90% of which are singletons. The receptor was derived from a man in his 60s with acute or convalescent COVID-19. The sequenced sample was peripheral blood. The gene calls are TRBV5-4 and TRBJ2-3, with 15 bases aligning to TRBD2. The CDR3: CASSLGLAGGPTDTQYF. The CDR3 DNA is TGTGCCAGCAGCCTCGGACTAGCGGGGGGGCCGACAGATACGCAGTATTTT.